One sample yielded the 15 T cell receptor beta chains listed below, sequenced in a study of T-cell memory formation after mild COVID-19. Each CDR3 protein gets one entry after TCRdb re-called the 5' RACE reads with MiXCR. This sample yields approximately 580,000 distinct CDR3 sequences, of which 20% are seen a single time; approximately 12% belongs to the top ten. The sequenced sample was PBMCs or a T cell subset sorted from them (not recorded which). These TCRs come from an adult woman who had mild COVID-19 (a few samples of this study predate the infection). Cell type and time point are not known.

The chain carries TRBV6-5 and TRBJ2-1; 11 bases are a match to TRBD2. Germline V gene sequence: CDR1 MNHEY, CDR2 SVGAGI. J was trimmed by 12 bases and V by 2 bases; bases with no gene match: 3. This CDR3 contains 13 residues. CDR3 sequence (DNA): TGTGCCAGCAGTTACGGGACTAGCGGCCTGCAGTTCTTC. Translating it yields CASSYGTSGLQFF.

The chain combines TRBV29-1 with TRBJ1-6, with TRBD1 as a possible D gene (6 bases). The germline CDR1 and CDR2 sequences are SQVTM and ANQGSEA. The ends were cut back, 4 bases at V and 10 bases at J, with 17 bases in the middle. The CDR3 runs to 14 residues. The CDR3 nucleotides are TGCAGCGTTGTTTCCGGGGGGCCGGGATCACCCCTCCACTTT. It translates to CSVVSGGPGSPLHF.

The sample holds many counts of this clonotype. J is TRBJ2-1 and V is TRBV10-3, with 7 positions matching TRBD2. Germline loops: CDR1 ENHRY, CDR2 SYGVKD. The CDR3 is made up of 12 amino acids. V shed 7 bases, J shed 7 bases, and the junction held 4 bases outside the gene matches. CDR3 in amino acids: CAINGGRNEQFF. For the CDR3, the DNA is TGTGCCATCAATGGCGGGAGAAATGAGCAGTTCTTC.

This clonotype appeared a few times. The gene calls are TRBV6-5 and TRBJ2-6; D unclear. CDR1 and CDR2 from the germline V gene are MNHEY and SVGAGI. Deletions cut 7 bases from V and 1 base from J, with 8 bases between. The length of the CDR3 is 14 residues. DNA for the CDR3: TGTGCCAGCAACGACCAGTCTGGGGCCAACGTCCTGACTTTC. This gives the protein CASNDQSGANVLTF.

This chain uses TRBV7-9 with TRBJ2-1; D is unresolved. CDR3 size: 16 residues. Germline CDR1 reads SEHNR; CDR2 reads FQNEAQ (reference sequence). V was pared by 2 bases and J by 5 bases, with 16 bases between. The chain's CDR3 is CASSLLKVSTDNEQFF. The CDR3 DNA reads as TGTGCCAGCAGCTTACTCAAGGTATCAACGGACAATGAGCAGTTCTTC. Looking up the rest from reference TRBV7-9 and TRBJ2-1 gives the full variable domain: DTGVSQNPRHKITKRGQNVTFRCDPISEHNRLYWYRQTLGQGPEFLTYFQNEAQLEKSRLLSDRFSAERPKGSFSTLEIQRTEQGDSAMYLCASSLLKVSTDNEQFFGPGTRLTVL.

The genes are TRBV6-2 or TRBV6-3 and TRBJ2-5, with TRBD2 identical over 7 bases. With 2 bases clipped from V and 3 bases from J, the junction kept 12 bases outside the gene matches. The V gene's germline CDR1 is MNHEY and CDR2 SVGEGT. This CDR3 has 17 amino acids. The chain's CDR3 is CASSYGPGAGDEETQYF. The CDR3 region has the DNA TGTGCCAGCAGTTACGGTCCCGGTGCGGGAGATGAAGAGACCCAGTACTTC.

This chain links TRBV6-5 with TRBJ1-1; TRBD1 is a possible D gene (5 bases). Germline lookup yields CDR1 MNHEY and CDR2 SVGAGI. The CDR3 runs 11 residues. V was shortened by 2 bases and J by 8 bases, with 6 bases between the two germline ends. The CDR3 is CASSYGGEAFF. In nucleotides, the CDR3 is TGTGCCAGCAGTTACGGGGGGGAAGCTTTCTTT.

This chain links TRBV12-3 or TRBV12-4 with TRBJ2-3; perhaps TRBD2 as D (6 bases). V was trimmed by 8 bases and J by 2 bases, leaving 14 bases between them. The CDR3 spans 14 residues. CDR3 sequence: CASRAGTLTDTQYF. Here the CDR3 DNA reads TGTGCCAGCCGAGCCGGGACTCTCACAGATACGCAGTATTTT.

The CDR3 DNA sequence: TGTGCCAGCAGTTACTCCGGATTCGTGAGAAGCCGTTACAATGAGCAGTTCTTC. Translated: CASSYSGFVRSRYNEQFF. The chain recombines TRBV6-5 with TRBJ2-1, with unresolved D. Germline loops: CDR1 MNHEY, CDR2 SVGAGI. The V end lost 0 bases, the J end lost 4 bases, and 19 bases lay between the germline ends. The CDR3 spans 18 residues.

The chain links TRBV12-3 or TRBV12-4 to TRBJ2-7; a possible D gene is TRBD1 (5 bases). The CDR3 runs 13 residues. V dropped 4 bases and J dropped 3 bases, with 10 bases sitting between them. DNA for the CDR3: TGTGCCAGCAGTTCTAAAGACAGCTACGAGCAGTACTTC. The encoded protein is CASSSKDSYEQYF.

This clonotype was seen a few times. The chain carries TRBV7-9 and TRBJ2-1, with TRBD1 identical over 10 bases. Germline CDR1 is SEHNR and CDR2 is FQNEAQ (reference sequence). J gave up 9 bases and V 4 bases, and 3 bases lay outside the gene matches. This CDR3 region has 13 residues. The CDR3 spells CASSSTGGSEQFF. CDR3 sequence (DNA): TGTGCCAGCAGCTCGACAGGGGGCTCTGAGCAGTTCTTC.

Only a few counts were recorded for this clonotype. This chain uses TRBV20-1 with TRBJ2-7; D is unresolved. The CDR3 spans 9 residues. V was trimmed by 6 bases and J by 5 bases, leaving 5 bases between them. In germline, CDR1 is DFQATT, CDR2 SNEGSKA (reference sequence). CDR3 sequence reads: CSAVDEQYF. The CDR3 DNA reads as TGCAGTGCCGTCGACGAGCAGTACTTC.

This clonotype has only a few counts. This chain joins TRBV12-3 or TRBV12-4 and TRBJ2-7; a weak D match, TRBD1 (6 bases). Trimming took off 8 bases at V and 4 bases at J, with 15 bases between the two ends. The CDR3 consists of 13 residues. In DNA, the CDR3 is TGTGCCAGCCAACAGGGAACCTTATACGAGCAGTACTTC. It yields the protein CASQQGTLYEQYF.

This clonotype has a handful of counts. The rearrangement joins TRBV7-6 to TRBJ1-1; tentatively, D is TRBD1 (6 bases). Trimming removed 2 bases from V and 4 bases from J, with 14 bases in between. Germline V lookup: CDR1 SGHVS, CDR2 FNYEAQ. CDR3 length equals 15 residues. CDR3 region: CASSLIGRGSTEAFF. CDR3 in DNA: TGTGCCAGCAGCTTAATCGGCAGGGGTAGCACTGAAGCTTTCTTT. Together with reference TRBV7-6 and TRBJ1-1, the CDR3 gives the full variable domain: GAGVSQSPRYKVTKRGQDVALRCDPISGHVSLYWYRQALGQGPEFLTYFNYEAQQDKSGLPNDRFSAERPEGSISTLTIQRTEQRDSAMYRCASSLIGRGSTEAFFGQGTRLTVV.

In this sample, this clonotype turned up a few times. The gene calls are TRBV7-8 and TRBJ2-1; TRBD2 agrees at 14 bases. Looked up from germline, CDR1 is SGHVS and CDR2 is FQNEAQ. Trimming cost V 6 bases and J 4 bases; bases outside gene matches: 8. This CDR3 spans 17 amino acids. CDR3 DNA: TGTGCCAGCAGGAGGACTAGCGGGGGGCCATTATACAATGAGCAGTTCTTC. This translates into CASRRTSGGPLYNEQFF. The full variable domain, rest sourced from reference TRBV7-8 and TRBJ2-1, is GAGVSQSPRYKVAKRGQDVALRCDPISGHVSLFWYQQALGQGPEFLTYFQNEAQLDKSGLPSDRFFAERPEGSVSTLKIQRTQQEDSAVYLCASRRTSGGPLYNEQFFGPGTRLTVL.